This is a list of T cell receptor beta chains from one sample in a study of blood T cell repertoires in COVID-19. Here immunoSEQ multiplex PCR was the method, and the copy in TCRdb shows in-frame clones only, minus some. This table has about 120,000 clones, approximately 81% appearing once. The sequencing input was peripheral blood. These receptors originate from a man between 40 and 49 years old with acute or convalescent COVID-19. CDR3s include the opening cysteine and the closing phenylalanine or tryptophan. A D gene is named only where the DNA matches it firmly. Size tells how often a clone was seen (once, few, many) or the class of an expanded clone, and some rows leave it out.

d_call cdr3_length clone_size j_call v_call cdr3_aa cdr3_nt
TRBD1 16 . TRBJ2-3 TRBV6-4 CASSELGQGGTDTQYF TGTGCCAGCAGTGAATTGGGACAGGGTGGCACAGATACGCAGTATTTT
TRBD1 15 . TRBJ1-6 TRBV5-1 CASSKDRGLGSPLHF TGCGCCAGCAGCAAGGACAGGGGGCTCGGTTCACCCCTCCACTTT
. 16 . TRBJ2-6 TRBV7-3 CASSLTLASGANVLTF TGTGCCAGCAGCTTAACGTTAGCTTCTGGGGCCAACGTCCTGACTTTC
TRBD1 15 . TRBJ1-5 TRBV24-1 CATSDLDRGNQPQHF TGTGCCACCAGTGACTTGGACAGGGGCAATCAGCCCCAGCATTTT
. 14 . TRBJ1-5 TRBV2 CASSEEGFAQPQHF TGTGCCAGCAGTGAAGAGGGGTTCGCTCAGCCCCAGCATTTT
TRBD1 15 . TRBJ1-2 TRBV2 CASSEEDRGHYGYTF TGTGCCAGCAGTGAAGAGGACAGGGGACACTATGGCTACACCTTC
. 15 . TRBJ2-3 TRBV3-1/TRBV3-2 CASSQGGRPADTQYF TGTGCCAGCAGCCAAGGCGGGCGCCCTGCAGATACGCAGTATTTT
TRBD2 15 . TRBJ2-1 TRBV6-2/TRBV6-3 CASSYARTGRAEQFF TGTGCCAGCAGTTACGCTCGGACGGGGAGGGCTGAGCAGTTCTTC
. 14 once TRBJ1-1 TRBV4-3 CASSQDRRNTEAFF TGCGCCAGCAGCCAAGATCGCAGGAACACTGAAGCTTTCTTT
TRBD2 15 . TRBJ2-3 TRBV7-2 CASSASGGAEGTQYF TGTGCCAGCAGCGCTAGCGGGGGGGCCGAGGGTACGCAGTATTTT
TRBD1 14 . TRBJ1-4 TRBV5-1 CASSFSTGNEKLFF TGCGCCAGCAGCTTTTCGACAGGGAACGAAAAACTGTTTTTT
TRBD2 15 . TRBJ2-1 TRBV5-1 CASSQAGGGYNEQFF TGCGCCAGCAGCCAAGCGGGAGGGGGGTACAATGAGCAGTTCTTC
. 14 . TRBJ2-3 TRBV3-1/TRBV3-2 CASSLPGYTDTQYF TGTGCCAGCAGCCTCCCGGGGTACACAGATACGCAGTATTTT
. 17 . TRBJ1-4 TRBV28 CASSLIGQPATNEKLFF TGTGCCAGCAGTTTAATTGGACAGCCTGCAACTAATGAAAAACTGTTTTTT
TRBD2 19 . TRBJ2-3 TRBV19 CASSIGTGTSGSWTDTQYF TGTGCCAGTAGTATTGGCACCGGGACTAGCGGGAGCTGGACAGATACGCAGTATTTT
. 15 . TRBJ1-2 TRBV5-1 CASSLARGTNYGYTF TGCGCCAGCAGCTTAGCCCGGGGGACTAACTATGGCTACACCTTC
. 16 . TRBJ1-2 TRBV6-5 CASSYSRLAVNYGYTF TGTGCCAGCAGTTACTCGAGACTGGCAGTTAACTATGGCTACACCTTC
TRBD1 15 . TRBJ1-5 TRBV2 CASSVEGAGNQPQHF TGTGCCAGCAGTGTAGAGGGGGCGGGCAATCAGCCCCAGCATTTT
. 14 few TRBJ2-3 TRBV18 CASFSQVSTDTQYF TGTGCCAGCTTTTCACAGGTTAGCACAGATACGCAGTATTTT
. 14 . TRBJ2-5 TRBV28 CASSLGGRQETQYF TGTGCCAGCAGTTTGGGCGGGCGCCAAGAGACCCAGTACTTC
TRBD2 13 . TRBJ2-5 TRBV7-8 CASSFGLAQTQYF TGTGCCAGCAGCTTCGGACTAGCGCAGACCCAGTACTTC
TRBD2 13 . TRBJ2-7 TRBV5-6 CASSFSGVYEQYF TGTGCCAGCAGCTTTAGCGGGGTTTACGAGCAGTACTTC
. 13 . TRBJ2-1 TRBV4-3 CASSQGWRGEQFF TGCGCCAGCAGCCAAGGGTGGAGAGGGGAGCAGTTCTTC
TRBD2 15 . TRBJ2-3 TRBV7-9 CASSWGLAETDTQYF TGTGCCAGCAGCTGGGGACTAGCGGAAACAGATACGCAGTATTTT
. 15 . TRBJ2-7 TRBV15 CATSLPGQGLYEQYF TGTGCCACCAGCCTCCCCGGGCAGGGGTTGTACGAGCAGTACTTC
. 17 . TRBJ2-3 TRBV21-1 CASSPRRTSGAADTQYF TGTGCCAGCAGCCCCCGCAGAACTAGCGGGGCCGCAGATACGCAGTATTTT
. 13 . TRBJ1-1 TRBV27 CASRPGFKTEAFF TGTGCCAGCAGACCAGGGTTTAAAACTGAAGCTTTCTTT
. 13 few TRBJ1-3 TRBV6-5 CASYSYSGNTIYF TGTGCCAGCTATAGCTACTCTGGAAACACCATATATTTT
. 15 . TRBJ2-5 TRBV14 CASSQESHFGETQYF TGTGCCAGCAGCCAAGAATCTCATTTCGGGGAGACCCAGTACTTC
TRBD1 16 once TRBJ2-1 TRBV5-1 CASSSSDRGPDHEQFF TGCGCCAGCAGCTCGTCAGACAGGGGGCCCGACCATGAGCAGTTCTTC
TRBD1 17 . TRBJ1-6 TRBV2 CASSTIPRGSGGSPLHF TGTGCCAGCTCAACAATCCCCAGGGGGTCGGGTGGTTCACCCCTCCACTTT
. 14 . TRBJ2-5 TRBV18 CASSSNLNLRTQYF TGTGCCAGCTCATCAAACCTCAATTTGCGGACCCAGTACTTC
. 17 once TRBJ1-6 TRBV2 CASRPTGHSSYNSPLHF TGTGCCAGCAGACCGACAGGACACAGCTCCTATAATTCACCCCTCCACTTT
. 16 once TRBJ2-5 TRBV4-2 CASSQDGGGAGETQYF TGTGCCAGCAGCCAAGATGGAGGGGGGGCTGGAGAGACCCAGTACTTC
. 15 many TRBJ1-2 TRBV7-9 CASSLARGLDYGYTF TGTGCCAGCAGCTTAGCCCGGGGACTTGACTATGGCTACACCTTC
. 12 . TRBJ2-5 TRBV11-3 CASSRSGETQYF TGTGCCAGCAGCCGTAGTGGAGAGACCCAGTACTTC
. 13 . TRBJ2-2 TRBV3-1/TRBV3-2 CASTQMATGELFF TGTGCCAGCACGCAAATGGCCACCGGGGAGCTGTTTTTT
TRBD2 15 . TRBJ2-5 TRBV7-7 CASSSTSGGGETQYF TGTGCTAGCAGCTCCACTAGCGGAGGAGGGGAGACCCAGTACTTC
TRBD1 16 . TRBJ1-2 TRBV5-1 CASSLGLGQGESGYTF TGCGCCAGCAGCTTGGGGCTAGGCCAGGGGGAATCTGGCTACACCTTC
. 13 . TRBJ1-2 TRBV29-1 CSVDRTSGYGYTF TGCAGCGTTGATCGCACGTCGGGGTATGGCTACACCTTC
TRBD2 15 . TRBJ2-5 TRBV4-2 CASSVAGGSRETQYF TGTGCCAGCAGCGTAGCGGGAGGGTCGCGGGAGACCCAGTACTTC
. 13 few TRBJ1-5 TRBV5-1 CASSPYPNQPQHF TGCGCCAGCAGCCCCTATCCCAATCAGCCCCAGCATTTT
TRBD2 16 . TRBJ2-3 TRBV6-4 CASSDSGLAGVDTQYF TGTGCCAGCAGTGACTCCGGACTAGCGGGAGTCGATACGCAGTATTTT
. 13 . TRBJ1-1 TRBV7-9 CASSLDQVTEAFF TGTGCCAGCAGCTTAGATCAGGTCACTGAAGCTTTCTTT
. 12 few TRBJ1-1 TRBV12-3/TRBV12-4 CASSWTPYEAFF TGTGCCAGCAGTTGGACACCTTATGAAGCTTTCTTT
TRBD2 15 once TRBJ2-1 TRBV5-1 CASSLGSGNVNEQFF TGCGCCAGCAGCTTGGGAAGCGGGAATGTCAATGAGCAGTTCTTC
. 15 . TRBJ2-7 TRBV27 CASSLSQGPSYEQYF TGTGCCAGCAGTTTATCCCAGGGTCCCAGCTACGAGCAGTACTTC
TRBD1 15 . TRBJ2-2 TRBV27 CASSKSDRAAGELFF TGTGCCAGCAGCAAATCGGACAGGGCTGCCGGGGAGCTGTTTTTT
. 13 few TRBJ1-1 TRBV23-1 CASSQGRNTEAFF TGCGCCAGCAGCCAGGGGAGGAACACTGAAGCTTTCTTT
TRBD2 15 . TRBJ2-7 TRBV4-2 CASSQGLAEAYEQYF TGTGCCAGCAGCCAAGGACTAGCGGAGGCCTACGAGCAGTACTTC
. 14 few TRBJ2-7 TRBV4-2 CASSEHSKSYEQYF TGTGCCAGCAGCGAGCACAGTAAATCATACGAGCAGTACTTC
. 15 . TRBJ1-5 TRBV5-5 CASSFQVGRDQPQHF TGTGCCAGCAGCTTCCAGGTGGGGAGAGATCAGCCCCAGCATTTT
TRBD1 17 . TRBJ1-5 TRBV30 CAWSSGQGEYSNQPQHF TGTGCCTGGAGCTCGGGACAGGGAGAATATAGCAATCAGCCCCAGCATTTT
. 14 . TRBJ1-4 TRBV5-1 CASSPAVGDEKLFF TGCGCCAGCAGCCCCGCCGTAGGGGATGAAAAACTGTTTTTT
TRBD2 15 . TRBJ2-7 TRBV19 CASSIFGGRADEQYF TGTGCCAGTAGTATTTTTGGCGGGAGGGCCGACGAGCAGTACTTC
. 17 . TRBJ2-7 TRBV5-6 CASSRSLGRAGAYEQYF TGTGCCAGCAGCCGCTCACTAGGTAGGGCCGGGGCCTACGAGCAGTACTTC
TRBD2 16 . TRBJ2-4 TRBV3-1/TRBV3-2 CASGASGKQAKNIQYF TGTGCCAGCGGGGCTAGCGGGAAACAAGCCAAAAACATTCAGTACTTC
TRBD2 14 . TRBJ2-7 TRBV18 CASATSGGPYEQYF TGTGCCAGTGCGACTAGCGGGGGGCCATACGAGCAGTACTTC
. 14 . TRBJ2-2 TRBV6-5 CASSRDFESGELFF TGTGCCAGCAGTAGGGACTTCGAGTCCGGGGAGCTGTTTTTT
TRBD1 13 few TRBJ1-6 TRBV2 CASSKTGPEPLHF TGTGCCAGCAGCAAGACAGGGCCGGAACCCCTCCACTTT